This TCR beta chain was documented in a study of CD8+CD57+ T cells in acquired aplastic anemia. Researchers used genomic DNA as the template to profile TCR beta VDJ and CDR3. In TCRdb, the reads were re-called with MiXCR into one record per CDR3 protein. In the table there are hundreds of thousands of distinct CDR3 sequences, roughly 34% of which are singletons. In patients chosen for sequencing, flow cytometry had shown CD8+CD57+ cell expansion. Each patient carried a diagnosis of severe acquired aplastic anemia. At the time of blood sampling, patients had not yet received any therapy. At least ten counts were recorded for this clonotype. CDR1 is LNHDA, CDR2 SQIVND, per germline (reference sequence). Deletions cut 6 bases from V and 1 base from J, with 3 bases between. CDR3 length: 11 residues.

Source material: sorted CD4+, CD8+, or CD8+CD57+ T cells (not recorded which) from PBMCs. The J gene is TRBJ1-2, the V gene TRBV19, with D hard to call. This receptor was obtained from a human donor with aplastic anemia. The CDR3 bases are TGTGCCAGTAGGTTTAACTATGGCTACACCTTC. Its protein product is CASRFNYGYTF.